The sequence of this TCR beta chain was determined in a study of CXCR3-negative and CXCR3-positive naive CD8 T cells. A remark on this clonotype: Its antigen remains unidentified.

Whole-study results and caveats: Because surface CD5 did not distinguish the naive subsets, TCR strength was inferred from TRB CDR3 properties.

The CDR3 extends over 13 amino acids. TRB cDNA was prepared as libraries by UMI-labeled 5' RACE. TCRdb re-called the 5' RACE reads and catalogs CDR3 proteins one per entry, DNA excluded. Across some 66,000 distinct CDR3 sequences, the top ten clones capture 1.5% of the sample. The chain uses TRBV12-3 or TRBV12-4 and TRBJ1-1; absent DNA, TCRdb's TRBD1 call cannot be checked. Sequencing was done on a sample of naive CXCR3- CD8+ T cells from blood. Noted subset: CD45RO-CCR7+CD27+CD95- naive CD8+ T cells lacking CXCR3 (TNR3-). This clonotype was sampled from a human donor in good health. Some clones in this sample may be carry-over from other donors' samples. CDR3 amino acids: CASRTQGDTEAFF.